The 8 T cell receptor beta chains below all came from one sample that was sequenced in a study of healthy donors' naive CD4 and CD8 T cells. A linear amplification protocol produced the TCR libraries from 500 ng of total RNA. Via MiXCR, TCRdb re-called the reads, giving one row per CDR3 protein. This repertoire shows approximately 180,000 distinct CDR3 sequences, around 80% found once; its top ten account for around 2%. The sample consisted of naive CD4+ and CD8+ T cells sorted from blood, pooled from several donors. The receptors come from a pool of human donors in good health; the sample pools cells from several healthy donors.

The chain recombines TRBV19 with TRBJ1-3; D remains unclear. The V and J ends lost 6 bases and 0 bases respectively, with 6 bases between them. The CDR3 covers 13 residues. Germline V gene data show CDR1 as LNHDA and CDR2 as SQIVND (reference sequence). In DNA form, the CDR3 reads TGTGCCAGTAGGATCCTCTCTGGAAACACCATATATTTT. It is translated as CASRILSGNTIYF.

The chain is built from TRBV19 and TRBJ1-5; 10 nucleotides align to TRBD1. V lost 5 bases and J lost 0; bases outside the gene matches: 10. In germline, CDR1 is LNHDA, CDR2 SQIVND (reference sequence). This CDR3 region has 18 residues. The CDR3 nucleotides are TGTGCCAGTAGTCCCCGGGACAGGGGTCATTATAGCAATCAGCCCCAGCATTTT. It encodes CASSPRDRGHYSNQPQHF.

The chain has TRBV5-6 and TRBJ1-2, with TRBD1 identical over 8 bases. This CDR3 comprises 13 residues. V dropped 0 bases and J dropped 6; count of bases not matched to a gene: 1. CDR1 and CDR2 (germline): SGHDT, YYEEEE. The CDR3 is CASSLGTGNGYTF. The CDR3, as DNA: TGTGCCAGCAGCTTGGGGACAGGGAATGGCTACACCTTC.

The chain couples TRBV27 to TRBJ2-3, with D uncertain. The CDR3 consists of 13 residues. Germline lookup yields CDR1 MNHEY and CDR2 SMNVEV (reference sequence). Between the trimmed V and J ends, which lost 8 bases and 2 bases, there was a span of 11 bases. The CDR3 protein is CASGVDYTDTQYF. Written as DNA, the CDR3 is TGTGCCAGCGGAGTAGATTACACAGATACGCAGTATTTT.

The chain is built from TRBV12-3 or TRBV12-4 and TRBJ2-3, with 10 nucleotides matching TRBD1. This CDR3 contains 16 residues. V dropped 4 bases and J dropped 4; count of bases not matched to a gene: 8. The CDR3 loop is CASSSPGTGVADTQYF. The CDR3 region has the DNA TGTGCCAGCAGTTCCCCCGGGACAGGGGTCGCAGATACGCAGTATTTT.

The chain couples TRBV30 to TRBJ1-1; D is undetermined. Germline V gene sequence: CDR1 GTSNPN, CDR2 SVGIG (reference sequence). The CDR3 has 14 residues. The V end lost 3 bases, the J end lost 4 bases, and 15 bases lay between the germline ends. The CDR3 region has the DNA TGTGCCTGGAGACAGAAAGGCTGGGGCACTGAAGCTTTCTTT. It translates to CAWRQKGWGTEAFF.

The chain links TRBV29-1 to TRBJ1-1; D perhaps matches TRBD1 (5 bases). This CDR3 spans 15 amino acids. Germline V lookup: CDR1 SQVTM, CDR2 ANQGSEA. V dropped 0 bases and J dropped 7 bases, with 18 bases sitting between them. CDR3 protein: CSVEDQAGPRGEAFF. Written as DNA, the CDR3 is TGCAGCGTTGAAGATCAGGCGGGGCCTCGCGGTGAAGCTTTCTTT.

The V gene is TRBV12-3 or TRBV12-4, the J gene TRBJ2-7, with unresolved D. The CDR3 loop spans 14 amino acids. Trimming left V 4 bases short and J 5 bases short, with 15 bases between. The CDR3 nucleotides are TGTGCCAGCAGTTCACCACCATACCTAAACGAGCAGTACTTC. Its protein product is CASSSPPYLNEQYF.